The 30 T cell receptor beta chains presented below share a single source sample, sequenced in a study of CD8+ T cells in alopecia areata. Reverse transcribed after extraction, RNA yielded cDNA as the sequencing template. TCRdb's copy holds only in-frame clones and misses some; the assay was immunoSEQ multiplex PCR. The sample shows about 110,000 clones, 55% to 60% of them seen only once. Specimen: NKG2D-low CD8+ T cells sorted from blood. These receptors all come from a human donor with alopecia areata.

The genes are TRBV6-5 and TRBJ1-1, with a weak D call TRBD1 (6 bases). The CDR3 contains 15 residues. V shed 5 bases and J shed 5 bases, with 18 bases lying between them. Germline values: CDR1 MNHEY, CDR2 SVGAGI. As DNA, the CDR3 is TGTGCCAGCAGTCCAATAGGGGGGACCATTACTGAAGCTTTCTTT. Protein: CASSPIGGTITEAFF.

This chain links TRBV13 with TRBJ2-3, with 7 nucleotides matching TRBD2. Germline V gene lookup returns CDR1 PRHDT and CDR2 FYEKMQ (reference sequence). With V trimmed by 5 bases and J by 1 base, 6 bases remained unmatched. CDR3 length: 15 amino acids. CDR3 in amino acids: CASSPPGGRTDTQYF. The CDR3 DNA reads as TGTGCCAGCAGCCCGCCGGGAGGCCGCACAGATACGCAGTATTTT.

The rearrangement links TRBV2 to TRBJ1-5; D may be TRBD1 (5 bases). The CDR3 runs to 15 residues. V was pared by 3 bases and J by 6 bases, with 15 bases between. Germline V gene data show CDR1 as SNHLY and CDR2 as FYNNEI. This CDR3 reads CASSDNVGAGQPQHF. The CDR3 DNA sequence: TGTGCCAGCAGTGATAATGTTGGGGCCGGTCAGCCCCAGCATTTT.

This clone has just a few counts. The chain couples TRBV27 to TRBJ2-3; the match to TRBD1 covers 12 bases. The ends lost 5 bases at V and 5 bases at J; junction bases unmatched: 8. From germline, CDR1 is MNHEY and CDR2 SMNVEV (reference sequence). CDR3 length equals 16 residues. The CDR3 sequence is CASSKAGTGGKDTQYF. The CDR3 nucleotides are TGTGCCAGCAGTAAAGCCGGGACAGGGGGCAAAGATACGCAGTATTTT.

This clone was seen only a few times. The genes are TRBV5-1 and TRBJ2-1, with a weak D call TRBD2 (6 bases). Looked up from germline, CDR1 is SGHRS and CDR2 is YFSETQ. This CDR3 comprises 14 residues. V was clipped by 1 base and J by 4 bases, with 9 bases between them. CDR3 nucleotides: TGCGCCAGCAGCTTGCGGGAGAAGTACAATGAGCAGTTCTTC. As protein: CASSLREKYNEQFF.

The V call is TRBV28, the J call TRBJ2-7; the D is unclear. The germline V gene encodes CDR1 MDHEN and CDR2 SYDVKM. Trimming stripped 6 bases from V and 0 bases from J, with 9 bases between. CDR3 size: 13 residues. The DNA for the CDR3 is TGTGCCAGCAGACCCGGCGTCTCCTACGAGCAGTACTTC. It is translated as CASRPGVSYEQYF.

This clone turned up a few times. The chain uses TRBV6-5 and TRBJ2-7; 12 positions match TRBD1. The CDR3 has 16 amino acids. Germline values: CDR1 MNHEY, CDR2 SVGAGI. The junction had 10 bases not matched to a gene; V was cut back by 3 bases and J by 7 bases. CDR3 in DNA: TGTGCCAGCAGTTATTACCCCGGGACAGGGGGCTCTGAGCAGTACTTC. It codes for CASSYYPGTGGSEQYF.

This chain joins TRBV19 and TRBJ1-1; maybe TRBD1 (5 bases). The CDR3 sequence is 12 residues long. CDR1 is LNHDA, CDR2 SQIVND, per germline (reference sequence). Trimming cost V 4 bases and J 5 bases, with 8 bases left between them. In nucleotides, the CDR3 is TGTGCCAGTAGTAGGGGACGGACTGAAGCTTTCTTT. Its protein is CASSRGRTEAFF.

This chain connects TRBV14 to TRBJ2-1; either TRBD1 or TRBD2 may supply D (6 bases each). The germline CDR1 and CDR2 sequences are SGHDN and FVKESK. V was shortened by 1 base and J by 3 bases, with 13 bases between the two germline ends. The CDR3 has 16 amino acids. The CDR3 DNA reads TGTGCCAGCAGCCAAGGGACTACCAGGGGCTACAATGAGCAGTTCTTC. It encodes CASSQGTTRGYNEQFF.

The chain is built from TRBV4-1 and TRBJ2-5; 7 bases line up with TRBD2. V was clipped by 1 base and J by 5 bases; unmatched bases: 4. The CDR3 is made up of 14 amino acids. The germline gives CDR1 MGHRA, CDR2 YSYEKL. The CDR3 sequence is CASSQGGSGETQYF. In nucleotides, the CDR3 is TGCGCCAGCAGCCAAGGCGGGAGCGGTGAGACCCAGTACTTC.

This clone was recorded at least ten times. The chain has TRBV7-6 and TRBJ1-4; 8 nucleotides agree with TRBD1. Germline CDR1 is SGHVS and CDR2 is FNYEAQ. The CDR3 sequence is 13 residues long. The ends lost 4 bases at V and 14 bases at J; junction bases unmatched: 9. This CDR3 reads CASSYGTGGRLFF. The CDR3 DNA follows: TGTGCCAGCAGCTATGGGACAGGAGGAAGGCTGTTTTTT.

In this sample, this clone turned up a few times. The rearrangement joins TRBV6-5 to TRBJ2-7; D is ambiguous. Deletions cut 5 bases from V and 3 bases from J, with 11 bases between. The CDR3 totals 13 residues. Germline lookup yields CDR1 MNHEY and CDR2 SVGAGI. The CDR3 coding sequence is TGTGCCAGCAGTACTCGGACGGGCTACGAGCAGTACTTC. Protein: CASSTRTGYEQYF.

The V and J genes are TRBV6-5 and TRBJ2-1; TRBD2 agrees at 9 bases. Germline CDR1 MNHEY, CDR2 SVGAGI. With V trimmed by 0 bases and J by 4 bases, 4 bases remained unmatched. This CDR3 comprises 16 residues. The CDR3 is CASSYSAGGSYNEQFF. The CDR3 bases are TGTGCCAGCAGTTACTCGGCGGGAGGGTCGTACAATGAGCAGTTCTTC.

This chain uses TRBV7-6 with TRBJ1-3; a possible D gene is TRBD1 (5 bases). Per germline, CDR1 SGHVS and CDR2 FNYEAQ. The CDR3 is 13 amino acids. Trimming took 1 base from V and 7 from J, leaving 8 bases between them. The CDR3 bases are TGTGCCAGCAGCTTAGAGGGGACTAACACCATATATTTT. Translating it yields CASSLEGTNTIYF.

The rearrangement uses TRBV6-1 and TRBJ2-7; no reliable D call. The CDR3 loop spans 11 amino acids. V lost 3 bases and J 6 bases, leaving 6 bases between the germline ends. Germline V gene data show CDR1 as MNHNS and CDR2 as SASEGT. The DNA of the CDR3 is TGTGCCAGCAGTGACAGGCGCGAGCAGTACTTC. Translation: CASSDRREQYF.

V and J are TRBV29-1 and TRBJ2-7; TRBD2 agrees at 9 bases. CDR3 length: 16 residues. The V gene's germline CDR1 is SQVTM and CDR2 ANQGSEA. Germline trimming cut 0 bases from V and 2 bases from J; bases unmatched to any gene: 8. The CDR3 loop reads CSVEDFGLAGPYEQYF. In nucleotides, the CDR3 is TGCAGCGTTGAAGATTTCGGTCTAGCGGGACCCTACGAGCAGTACTTC.

The chain links TRBV27 to TRBJ2-4, with D maybe TRBD1 (5 bases). The CDR3 sequence is 17 residues long. Germline V gives CDR1 MNHEY, CDR2 SMNVEV (reference sequence). The V and J ends lost 6 bases and 7 bases respectively, with 25 bases between them. CDR3 DNA: TGTGCCAGCAGGAAAGATATGATCAGGGCCTGGGATAACATTCAGTACTTC. Its translation: CASRKDMIRAWDNIQYF.

This clone has a handful of counts. The chain uses TRBV2 and TRBJ2-2, with D possibly being TRBD1 (6 bases). There are 14 residues in the CDR3. Germline CDR1 is SNHLY and CDR2 is FYNNEI. V was shortened by 10 bases and J by 3 bases, with 15 bases between the two germline ends. The CDR3 is CATTGTPYTGELFF. The DNA for the CDR3 is TGTGCCACCACCGGGACACCCTACACCGGGGAGCTGTTTTTT.

The chain links TRBV28 to TRBJ1-2; D is possibly TRBD1 (6 bases). Trimming took off 7 bases at V and 0 bases at J, with 12 bases between the two ends. The CDR3 totals 14 residues. Germline CDR1 and CDR2: MDHEN and SYDVKM. The CDR3: CASNSDRTNYGYTF. The CDR3 coding sequence is TGTGCCAGCAATTCAGACAGGACTAACTATGGCTACACCTTC.

The rearrangement joins TRBV28 to TRBJ1-2; 10 bases fit TRBD1. This CDR3 is built from 14 residues. The trim removed 9 bases at V and 8 bases at J, leaving 12 bases unmatched. The germline V gene has CDR1 MDHEN and CDR2 SYDVKM. Here the CDR3 reads CASTPGTGVRGYTF. The CDR3 DNA is TGTGCCAGTACTCCAGGGACAGGGGTGCGAGGCTACACCTTC.

This clone was recorded a few times. The chain uses TRBV6-6 and TRBJ2-1; 11 positions match TRBD2. This CDR3 is built from 15 residues. Germline loops: CDR1 MNHNY, CDR2 SVGAGI (reference sequence). The ends lost 5 bases at V and 5 bases at J; junction bases unmatched: 5. The CDR3 sequence: CASSVTSGSNNEQFF. CDR3 coding DNA: TGTGCCAGCAGTGTAACTAGCGGGAGTAACAATGAGCAGTTCTTC.

The rearrangement links TRBV6-4 to TRBJ2-5; 10 bases map to TRBD2. The CDR3 extends over 18 amino acids. Germline assignment: CDR1 MRHNA and CDR2 SNTAGT. The V and J ends lost 8 bases and 5 bases, in that order; junction bases with no gene match: 20. In nucleotides, the CDR3 is TGTGCCAGCGGGCTAGCGGGAGCAGCCCTATCCCCTTGGGAGACCCAGTACTTC. It yields the protein CASGLAGAALSPWETQYF.

This chain uses TRBV5-5 with TRBJ2-5; perhaps TRBD1 as D (5 bases). From germline, CDR1 is SGHKS and CDR2 YYEKEE (reference sequence). The CDR3 loop spans 14 amino acids. The germline V and J ends were trimmed by 4 bases and 4 bases, with 14 bases remaining between them. Here the CDR3 reads CASSPQGLRETQYF. CDR3 nucleotide sequence: TGTGCCAGCAGCCCCCAGGGTCTCCGAGAGACCCAGTACTTC.

The CDR3 DNA reads TGTGCCAGCAGCCTCCGGGCTAGCGGGAGTAACCACAATGAGCAGTTCTTC. Amino acid sequence: CASSLRASGSNHNEQFF. The rearrangement joins TRBV11-3 to TRBJ2-1; 10 nucleotides align to TRBD2. Germline CDR1 is SGHNT and CDR2 is YENEEA. The CDR3 totals 17 residues. V was pared by 5 bases and J by 5 bases, with 12 bases of the junction left unmatched.

The chain couples TRBV6-1 to TRBJ2-7; possibly TRBD1 or TRBD2 for D (5 bases each). CDR1 is MNHNS, CDR2 SASEGT, per germline. Trimming removed 1 base from V and 7 bases from J, with 17 bases in between. This CDR3 has 15 amino acids. CDR3 coding DNA: TGTGCCAGCAGTGAAGTACAGGACGGTAGGGAGGAGCAGTACTTC. Amino acid sequence: CASSEVQDGREEQYF.

This clone was recorded only once. This sequence joins TRBV7-9 and TRBJ1-1, with D maybe TRBD1 (5 bases). Germline V lookup: CDR1 SEHNR, CDR2 FQNEAQ (reference sequence). The CDR3 consists of 17 residues. V dropped 2 bases and J dropped 0 bases, with 16 bases sitting between them. The CDR3 reads CASSLSKRQGMNTEAFF. The DNA of the CDR3 is TGTGCCAGCAGCTTATCCAAGAGGCAGGGTATGAACACTGAAGCTTTCTTT.

V gene TRBV30 combines with J gene TRBJ1-5; 8 nucleotides align to TRBD1. V was clipped by 2 bases and J by 8 bases; unmatched bases: 14. CDR3 length equals 16 residues. Germline loops: CDR1 GTSNPN, CDR2 SVGIG (reference sequence). CDR3 sequence (DNA): TGTGCCTGGAGTTCGAATTCAGGGGGCTCGAAAAAGCCCCAGCATTTT. As protein: CAWSSNSGGSKKPQHF.

This chain connects TRBV29-1 to TRBJ1-2, with D maybe TRBD1 (5 bases). Germline V gene lookup returns CDR1 SQVTM and CDR2 ANQGSEA. The CDR3 contains 13 residues. V shed 0 bases and J shed 3 bases, with 8 bases lying between them. The CDR3 loop reads CSVEDGRDYGYTF. CDR3 nucleotide sequence: TGCAGCGTTGAAGATGGCAGGGACTATGGCTACACCTTC.

The chain couples TRBV13 to TRBJ2-7; D may be TRBD1 (5 bases). V shed 5 bases and J shed 2 bases, with 7 bases lying between them. Germline lookup yields CDR1 PRHDT and CDR2 FYEKMQ (reference sequence). The CDR3 is made up of 12 amino acids. The CDR3 nucleotides are TGTGCCAGCAGCCAAGGGGCCTACGAGCAGTACTTC. Protein: CASSQGAYEQYF.

The chain uses TRBV9 and TRBJ2-7, with 8 positions matching TRBD1. The V and J ends lost 4 bases and 3 bases, in that order; junction bases with no gene match: 9. CDR1 SGDLS and CDR2 YYNGEE come from the germline V gene. CDR3 length: 15 amino acids. In DNA, the CDR3 is TGTGCCAGCAGCAAAACCTGGACAGGGAGCTACGAGCAGTACTTC. This encodes CASSKTWTGSYEQYF.